The rows below give T cell receptor beta chains drawn from one sample of a study of T cell responses to AZD1222 COVID-19 vaccine. Repertoires were generated with immunoSEQ multiplex PCR, while TCRdb's copy carries only in-frame clones and drops some. The data contain 150,000 to 200,000 clones, around 93% of them singletons. The sample consisted of peripheral blood, taken on day 0 of AZD1222 vaccination. The receptors come from an adult in good health. The CDR3 runs from the conserved cysteine through the conserved F or W. The D gene is left open where the match is weak. Size values are once, few and many counts, or a class for expanded clones, and some rows have none.

v_call: TRBV19
j_call: TRBJ1-1
clone_size: -
d_call: -
cdr3_aa: CATRTRPPSTEAFF
cdr3_nt: TGTGCCACTCGGACAAGACCCCCTTCCACTGAAGCTTTCTTT

v_call: TRBV6-2/TRBV6-3
j_call: TRBJ1-2
clone_size: once
d_call: -
cdr3_aa: CASSALDRTNYGYTF
cdr3_nt: TGTGCCAGCAGTGCCCTCGACAGGACTAACTATGGCTACACCTTC

v_call: TRBV11-1
j_call: TRBJ2-2
clone_size: -
d_call: -
cdr3_aa: CASSLNRATGELFF
cdr3_nt: TGTGCCAGCAGCTTAAACCGGGCAACCGGGGAGCTGTTTTTT

v_call: TRBV5-1
j_call: TRBJ2-2
clone_size: once
d_call: -
cdr3_aa: CASRDPWKNTGELFF
cdr3_nt: TGCGCCAGCAGGGACCCCTGGAAGAACACCGGGGAGCTGTTTTTT

v_call: TRBV7-8
j_call: TRBJ2-1
clone_size: few
d_call: -
cdr3_aa: CASSVQGTDYNEQFF
cdr3_nt: TGTGCCAGCAGCGTACAAGGGACTGACTACAATGAGCAGTTCTTC

v_call: TRBV5-1
j_call: TRBJ2-5
clone_size: -
d_call: TRBD2
cdr3_aa: CASSLASAGGQETQYF
cdr3_nt: TGCGCCAGCAGCTTGGCCTCAGCGGGGGGGCAAGAGACCCAGTACTTC

v_call: TRBV7-9
j_call: TRBJ2-1
clone_size: few
d_call: -
cdr3_aa: CASSPSPGYNEQFF
cdr3_nt: TGTGCCAGCAGCCCGTCCCCAGGTTACAATGAGCAGTTCTTC

v_call: TRBV7-9
j_call: TRBJ2-3
clone_size: -
d_call: -
cdr3_aa: CASSFMIRADTQYF
cdr3_nt: TGTGCCAGCAGCTTTATGATCAGGGCAGATACGCAGTATTTT

v_call: TRBV24-1
j_call: TRBJ2-3
clone_size: -
d_call: -
cdr3_aa: CATSEGDGTQYF
cdr3_nt: TGTGCCACCAGTGAAGGGGACGGTACGCAGTATTTT

v_call: TRBV30
j_call: TRBJ1-1
clone_size: -
d_call: -
cdr3_aa: CAWSVPGVPNTEAFF
cdr3_nt: TGTGCCTGGAGTGTACCAGGGGTTCCGAACACTGAAGCTTTCTTT

v_call: TRBV2
j_call: TRBJ2-7
clone_size: -
d_call: -
cdr3_aa: CASSTNPYEQYF
cdr3_nt: TGTGCCAGCAGCACGAACCCCTACGAGCAGTACTTC

v_call: TRBV3-1/TRBV3-2
j_call: TRBJ1-3
clone_size: -
d_call: TRBD1
cdr3_aa: CASSQGQGFSGNTIYF
cdr3_nt: TGTGCCAGCAGCCAGGGACAGGGGTTTTCCGGAAACACCATATATTTT

v_call: TRBV5-6
j_call: TRBJ1-6
clone_size: -
d_call: TRBD1
cdr3_aa: CASSGGQQGVGSPLHF
cdr3_nt: TGTGCCAGCAGCGGGGGCCAACAGGGGGTTGGCTCACCCCTCCACTTT

v_call: TRBV2
j_call: TRBJ2-7
clone_size: -
d_call: TRBD1
cdr3_aa: CASRVPGTGLYEQYF
cdr3_nt: TGTGCCAGCAGGGTTCCCGGGACAGGACTCTACGAGCAGTACTTC

v_call: TRBV4-2
j_call: TRBJ2-7
clone_size: -
d_call: TRBD1
cdr3_aa: CASSQGQTYEQYF
cdr3_nt: TGTGCCAGCAGCCAGGGACAGACCTACGAGCAGTACTTC

v_call: TRBV19
j_call: TRBJ1-4
clone_size: -
d_call: -
cdr3_aa: CASSIDGTNEKLFF
cdr3_nt: TGTGCCAGTAGTATAGACGGAACTAATGAAAAACTGTTTTTT

v_call: TRBV9
j_call: TRBJ2-7
clone_size: few
d_call: -
cdr3_aa: CASSVGQAGYEQYF
cdr3_nt: TGTGCCAGCAGCGTAGGGCAGGCGGGATACGAGCAGTACTTC

v_call: TRBV19
j_call: TRBJ2-4
clone_size: -
d_call: TRBD1
cdr3_aa: CASSIDSPGQGAKNIQYF
cdr3_nt: TGTGCCAGTAGTATAGACTCACCGGGACAGGGAGCCAAAAACATTCAGTACTTC

v_call: TRBV7-6
j_call: TRBJ2-1
clone_size: -
d_call: -
cdr3_aa: CASSLLRGPLNEQFF
cdr3_nt: TGTGCCAGCAGCTTATTACGGGGGCCCCTGAATGAGCAGTTCTTC

v_call: TRBV7-8
j_call: TRBJ1-1
clone_size: -
d_call: TRBD1
cdr3_aa: CASSLGSEGQGVWTEAFF
cdr3_nt: TGTGCCAGCAGCTTAGGCTCTGAGGGGCAGGGGGTCTGGACTGAAGCTTTCTTT

v_call: TRBV6-2/TRBV6-3
j_call: TRBJ1-5
clone_size: -
d_call: -
cdr3_aa: CASSYLWTGGSNQPQHF
cdr3_nt: TGTGCCAGCAGTTATCTGTGGACTGGGGGGAGTAATCAGCCCCAGCATTTT

v_call: TRBV7-2
j_call: TRBJ2-3
clone_size: -
d_call: -
cdr3_aa: CASSSPFVADTQYF
cdr3_nt: TGTGCCAGCAGCTCCCCCTTTGTAGCAGATACGCAGTATTTT

v_call: TRBV3-1/TRBV3-2
j_call: TRBJ2-1
clone_size: -
d_call: -
cdr3_aa: CASSQVATRPGEQFF
cdr3_nt: TGTGCCAGCAGCCAAGTGGCGACTAGACCTGGTGAGCAGTTCTTC